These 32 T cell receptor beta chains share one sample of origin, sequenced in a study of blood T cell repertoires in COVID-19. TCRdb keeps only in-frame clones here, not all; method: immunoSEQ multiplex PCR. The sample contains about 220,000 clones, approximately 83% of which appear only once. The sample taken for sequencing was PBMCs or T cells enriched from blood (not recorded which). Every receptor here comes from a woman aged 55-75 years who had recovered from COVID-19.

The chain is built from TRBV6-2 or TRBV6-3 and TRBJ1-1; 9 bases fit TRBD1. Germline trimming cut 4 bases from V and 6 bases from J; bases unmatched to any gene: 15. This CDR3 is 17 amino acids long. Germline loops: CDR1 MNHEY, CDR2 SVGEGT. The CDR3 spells CASSFSGQGGYLAEAFF. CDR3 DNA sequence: TGTGCCAGCAGTTTTTCGGGACAGGGAGGTTATTTGGCTGAAGCTTTCTTT.

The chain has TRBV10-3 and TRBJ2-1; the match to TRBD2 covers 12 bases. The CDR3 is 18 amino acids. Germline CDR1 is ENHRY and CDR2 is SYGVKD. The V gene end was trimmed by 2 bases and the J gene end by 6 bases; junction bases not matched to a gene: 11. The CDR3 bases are TGTGCCATCAGTGAGAGAGGGCTAGCGGGGGGGCCTGGCAATGAGCAGTTCTTC. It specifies CAISERGLAGGPGNEQFF.

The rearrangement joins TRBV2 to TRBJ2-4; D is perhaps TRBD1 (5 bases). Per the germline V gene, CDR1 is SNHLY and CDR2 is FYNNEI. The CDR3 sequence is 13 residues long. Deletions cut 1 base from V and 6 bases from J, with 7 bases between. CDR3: CASSEGQLNIQYF. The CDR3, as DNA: TGTGCCAGCAGTGAAGGACAGTTAAACATTCAGTACTTC. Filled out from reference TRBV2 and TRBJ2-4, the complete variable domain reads EPEVTQTPSHQVTQMGQEVILRCVPISNHLYFYWYRQILGQKVEFLVSFYNNEISEKSEIFDDQFSVERPDGSNFTLKIRSTKLEDSAMYFCASSEGQLNIQYFGAGTRLSVL.

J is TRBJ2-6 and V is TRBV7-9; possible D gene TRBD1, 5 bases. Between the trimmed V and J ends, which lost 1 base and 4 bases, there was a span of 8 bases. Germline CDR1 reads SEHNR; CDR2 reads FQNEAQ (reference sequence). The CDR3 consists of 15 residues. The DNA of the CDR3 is TGTGCCAGCAGCTTAGAGGGGTCAGGGGCCAACGTCCTGACTTTC. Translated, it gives CASSLEGSGANVLTF.

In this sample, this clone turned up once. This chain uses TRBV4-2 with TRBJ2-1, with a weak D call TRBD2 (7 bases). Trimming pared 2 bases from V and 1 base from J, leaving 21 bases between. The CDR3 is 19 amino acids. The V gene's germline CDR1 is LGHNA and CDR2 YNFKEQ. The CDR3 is CASSQPSRGGAFSYNEQFF. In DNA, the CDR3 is TGTGCCAGCAGCCAACCTTCCCGTGGGGGGGCCTTTTCCTACAATGAGCAGTTCTTC.

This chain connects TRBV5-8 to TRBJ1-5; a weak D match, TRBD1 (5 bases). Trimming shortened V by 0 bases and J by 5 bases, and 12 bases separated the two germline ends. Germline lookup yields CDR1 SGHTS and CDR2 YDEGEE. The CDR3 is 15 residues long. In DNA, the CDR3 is TGTGCCAGCAGCTTGGCCCGGGGGTTGCATCAGCCCCAGCATTTT. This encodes CASSLARGLHQPQHF.

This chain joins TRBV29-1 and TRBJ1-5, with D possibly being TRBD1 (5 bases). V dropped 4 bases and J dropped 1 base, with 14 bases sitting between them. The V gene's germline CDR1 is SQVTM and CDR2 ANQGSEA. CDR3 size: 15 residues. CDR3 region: CSVVVTATSNQPQHF. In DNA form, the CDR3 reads TGCAGCGTTGTTGTGACAGCTACGAGCAATCAGCCCCAGCATTTT. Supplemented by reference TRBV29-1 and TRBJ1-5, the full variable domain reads SAVISQKPSRDICQRGTSLTIQCQVDSQVTMMFWYRQQPGQSLTLIATANQGSEATYESGFVIDKFPISRPNLTFSTLTVSNMSPEDSSIYLCSVVVTATSNQPQHFGDGTRLSIL.

This chain's CDR3 is CASSYISGSGELFF. The CDR3 DNA is TGTGCCAGCAGCTACATATCAGGCTCCGGGGAGCTGTTTTTT. The chain is built from TRBV11-2 and TRBJ2-2; D remains unclear. CDR1 SGHAT and CDR2 FQNNGV come from the germline V gene. The CDR3 spans 14 residues. V shed 4 bases and J shed 6 bases, with 12 bases lying between them.

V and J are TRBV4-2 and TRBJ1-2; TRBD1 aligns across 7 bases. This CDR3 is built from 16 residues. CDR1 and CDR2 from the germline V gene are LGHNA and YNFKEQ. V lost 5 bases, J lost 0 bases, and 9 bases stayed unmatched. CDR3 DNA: TGTGCCAGCAGCTCGGCGGGACAGCCAACTAACTATGGCTACACCTTC. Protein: CASSSAGQPTNYGYTF.

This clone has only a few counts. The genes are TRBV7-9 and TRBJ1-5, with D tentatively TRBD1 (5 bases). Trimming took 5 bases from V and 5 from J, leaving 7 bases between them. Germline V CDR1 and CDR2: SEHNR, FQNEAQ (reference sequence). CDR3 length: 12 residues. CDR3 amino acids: CASSLTDQPQHF. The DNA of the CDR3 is TGTGCCAGCAGCCTGACAGATCAGCCCCAGCATTTT.

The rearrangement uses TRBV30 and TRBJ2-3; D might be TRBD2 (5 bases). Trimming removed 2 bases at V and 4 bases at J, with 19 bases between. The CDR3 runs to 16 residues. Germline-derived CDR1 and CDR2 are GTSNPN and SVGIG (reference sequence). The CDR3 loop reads CAWSSGSLGGPDTQYF. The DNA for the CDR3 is TGTGCCTGGAGTAGCGGTAGCCTGGGTGGGCCAGATACGCAGTATTTT.

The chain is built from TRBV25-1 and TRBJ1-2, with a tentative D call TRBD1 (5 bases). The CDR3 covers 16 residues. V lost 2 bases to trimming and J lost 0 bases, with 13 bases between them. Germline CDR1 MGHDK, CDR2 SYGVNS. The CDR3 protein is CASSENTGSSNYGYTF. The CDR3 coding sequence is TGTGCCAGCAGTGAAAATACAGGTAGCTCTAACTATGGCTACACCTTC.

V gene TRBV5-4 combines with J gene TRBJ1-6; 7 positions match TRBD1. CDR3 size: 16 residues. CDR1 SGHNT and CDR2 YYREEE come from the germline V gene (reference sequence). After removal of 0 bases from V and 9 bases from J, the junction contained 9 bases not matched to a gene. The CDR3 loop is CASSLATTGSSSPLHF. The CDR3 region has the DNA TGTGCCAGCAGCTTGGCCACGACAGGGAGTAGTTCACCCCTCCACTTT.

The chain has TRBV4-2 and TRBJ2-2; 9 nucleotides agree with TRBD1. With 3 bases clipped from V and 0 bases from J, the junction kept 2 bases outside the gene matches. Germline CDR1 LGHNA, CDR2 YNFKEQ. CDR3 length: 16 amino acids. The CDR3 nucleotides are TGTGCCAGCAGCCATAGACAGGGGGCGAACACCGGGGAGCTGTTTTTT. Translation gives CASSHRQGANTGELFF.

The CDR3 DNA follows: TGTGCCTGGGGTCTGAGGGCGAACACTGAAGCTTTCTTT. It encodes CAWGLRANTEAFF. This chain uses TRBV30 with TRBJ1-1, with D unclear. The CDR3 covers 13 residues. In germline, CDR1 is GTSNPN, CDR2 SVGIG (reference sequence). V was shortened by 5 bases and J by 1 base, with 11 bases between the two germline ends. Full variable domain (remainder filled in from reference TRBV30 and TRBJ1-1): SQTIHQWPATLVQPVGSPLSLECTVEGTSNPNLYWYRQAAGRGLQLLFYSVGIGQISSEVPQNLSASRPQDRQFILSSKKLLLSDSGFYLCAWGLRANTEAFFGQGTRLTVV.

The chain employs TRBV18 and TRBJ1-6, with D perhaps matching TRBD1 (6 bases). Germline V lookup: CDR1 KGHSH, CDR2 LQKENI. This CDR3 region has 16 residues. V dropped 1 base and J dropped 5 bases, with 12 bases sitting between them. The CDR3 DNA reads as TGTGCCAGCTCACCACTAGAAGGACAGAATAATTCACCCCTCCACTTT. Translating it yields CASSPLEGQNNSPLHF.

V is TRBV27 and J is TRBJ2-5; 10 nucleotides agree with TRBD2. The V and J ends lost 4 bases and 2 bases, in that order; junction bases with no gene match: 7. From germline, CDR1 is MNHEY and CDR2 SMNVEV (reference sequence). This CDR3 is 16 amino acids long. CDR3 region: CASSSTAGGFQETQYF. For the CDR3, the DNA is TGTGCCAGCAGTTCCACAGCGGGGGGGTTTCAAGAGACCCAGTACTTC.

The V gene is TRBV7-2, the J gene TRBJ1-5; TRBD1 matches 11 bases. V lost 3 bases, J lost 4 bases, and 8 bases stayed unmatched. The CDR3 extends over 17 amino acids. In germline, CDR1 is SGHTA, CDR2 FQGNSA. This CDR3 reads CASSLDPGTGGNQPQHF. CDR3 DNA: TGTGCCAGCAGCTTGGACCCCGGGACAGGGGGAAATCAGCCCCAGCATTTT.

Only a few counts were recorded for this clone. The CDR3 nucleotides read TGTGCCAGCAGTTCTCCGGGACAGGGATTTTATGGCTACACCTTC. This sequence encodes CASSSPGQGFYGYTF. The V gene is TRBV27, the J gene TRBJ1-2; 9 nucleotides align to TRBD1. Germline CDR1 is MNHEY and CDR2 is SMNVEV (reference sequence). This CDR3 is 15 amino acids long. The junction had 8 bases not matched to a gene; V was cut back by 4 bases and J by 5 bases.

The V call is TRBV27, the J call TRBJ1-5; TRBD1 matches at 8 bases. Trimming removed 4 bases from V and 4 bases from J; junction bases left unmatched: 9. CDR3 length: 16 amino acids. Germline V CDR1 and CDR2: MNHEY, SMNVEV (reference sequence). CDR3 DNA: TGTGCCAGCAGTTCCGGACAGGGACGATTAAATCAGCCCCAGCATTTT. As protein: CASSSGQGRLNQPQHF.

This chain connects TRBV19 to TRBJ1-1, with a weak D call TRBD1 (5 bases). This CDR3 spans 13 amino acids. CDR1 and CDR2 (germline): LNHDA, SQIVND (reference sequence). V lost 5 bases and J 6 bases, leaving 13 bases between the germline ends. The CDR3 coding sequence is TGTGCCAGTAGTCAGGGAAGGAGGGCTGAAGCTTTCTTT. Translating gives CASSQGRRAEAFF. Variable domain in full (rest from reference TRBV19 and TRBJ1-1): DGGITQSPKYLFRKEGQNVTLSCEQNLNHDAMYWYRQDPGQGLRLIYYSQIVNDFQKGDIAEGYSVSREKKESFPLTVTSAQKNPTAFYLCASSQGRRAEAFFGQGTRLTVV.

CDR3 in DNA: TGTGCCACCAGTGATTCCTCAGGGGGCGGCTACACCTTC. It yields the protein CATSDSSGGGYTF. The genes are TRBV24-1 and TRBJ1-2; 8 bases match TRBD1. With 2 bases clipped from V and 8 bases from J, the junction kept 3 bases outside the gene matches. This CDR3 has 13 amino acids. In germline, CDR1 is KGHDR, CDR2 SFDVKD.

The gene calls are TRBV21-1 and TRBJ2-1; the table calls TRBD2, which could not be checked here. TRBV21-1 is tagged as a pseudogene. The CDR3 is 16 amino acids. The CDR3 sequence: CASSKIRGLTYNEQFF. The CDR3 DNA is TGTGCCAGCAGCAAAATTCGGGGTCTGACTTACAATGAGCAGTTCTTC.

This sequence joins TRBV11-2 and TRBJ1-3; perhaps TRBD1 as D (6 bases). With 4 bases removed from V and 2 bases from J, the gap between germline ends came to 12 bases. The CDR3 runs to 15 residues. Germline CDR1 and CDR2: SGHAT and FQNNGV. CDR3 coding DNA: TGTGCCAGCAGCTCGATAACAGGGACTGGAAACACCATATATTTT. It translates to CASSSITGTGNTIYF.

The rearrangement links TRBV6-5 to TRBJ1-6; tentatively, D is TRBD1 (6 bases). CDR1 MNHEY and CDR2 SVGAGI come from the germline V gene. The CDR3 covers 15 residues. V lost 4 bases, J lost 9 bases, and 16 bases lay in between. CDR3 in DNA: TGTGCCAGCAGTTCAAATCAGGGGAGACCTTCACCCCTCCACTTT. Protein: CASSSNQGRPSPLHF.

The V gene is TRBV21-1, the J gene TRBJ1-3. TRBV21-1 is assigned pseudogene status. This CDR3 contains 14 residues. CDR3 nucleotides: TGTGCCAGCAGCAAAGGTAAATTCGGAAACACCATATATTTT. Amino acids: CASSKGKFGNTIYF.

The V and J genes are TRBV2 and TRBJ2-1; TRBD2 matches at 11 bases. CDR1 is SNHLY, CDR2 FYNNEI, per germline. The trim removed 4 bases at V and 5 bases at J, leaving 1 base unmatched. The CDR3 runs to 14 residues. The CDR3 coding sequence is TGTGCCAGCAGTGGACTAGCGGGAAACAATGAGCAGTTCTTC. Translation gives CASSGLAGNNEQFF.

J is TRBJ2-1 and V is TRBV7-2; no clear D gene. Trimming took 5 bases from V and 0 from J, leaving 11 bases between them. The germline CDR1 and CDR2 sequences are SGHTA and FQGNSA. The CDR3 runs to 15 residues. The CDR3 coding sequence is TGTGCCAGCAGCCCACTCCCCGGCTCCTACAATGAGCAGTTCTTC. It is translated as CASSPLPGSYNEQFF.

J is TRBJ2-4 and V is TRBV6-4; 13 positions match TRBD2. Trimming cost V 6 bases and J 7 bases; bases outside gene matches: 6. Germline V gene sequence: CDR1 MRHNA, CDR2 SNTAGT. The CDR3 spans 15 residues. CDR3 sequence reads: CASSALAGGLNIQYF. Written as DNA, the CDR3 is TGTGCCAGCAGCGCACTAGCGGGGGGGCTGAACATTCAGTACTTC.

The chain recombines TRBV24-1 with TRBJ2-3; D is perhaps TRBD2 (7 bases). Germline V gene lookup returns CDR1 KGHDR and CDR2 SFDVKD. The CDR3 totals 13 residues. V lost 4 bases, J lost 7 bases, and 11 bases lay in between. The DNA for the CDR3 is TGTGCCACCAGTGAGTCGGGGGGCCATACGCAGTATTTT. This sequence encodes CATSESGGHTQYF.

CDR3 loop: CASSIQGKGQPQHF. The CDR3 nucleotides are TGTGCCAGCAGCATACAGGGGAAGGGTCAGCCCCAGCATTTT. The chain couples TRBV7-2 to TRBJ1-5, with TRBD1 matching 7 bases. Losses at the gene ends were 5 bases for V and 6 bases for J; bases not matched to a gene: 7. The CDR3 runs to 14 residues. Germline V gene lookup returns CDR1 SGHTA and CDR2 FQGNSA.

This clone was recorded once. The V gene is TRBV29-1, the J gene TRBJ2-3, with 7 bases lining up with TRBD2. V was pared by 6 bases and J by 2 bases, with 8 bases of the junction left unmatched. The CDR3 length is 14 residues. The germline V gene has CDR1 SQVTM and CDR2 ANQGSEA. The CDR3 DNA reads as TGCAGCGTCGGGATTGGGGGGGTCACAGATACGCAGTATTTT. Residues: CSVGIGGVTDTQYF.